This T cell receptor (beta chain) originates from a study of a mutant IDH1 vaccine in newly diagnosed glioma. As for the study in general: Patients got their first vaccination 4-6 weeks after radiotherapy alone, or with temozolomide cycles. Broader study findings: Immune responses induced by the vaccine were seen in 93.3% of patients, spanning multiple MHC alleles.

The CDR3 runs 13 residues. The germline CDR1 and CDR2 sequences are SGHTA and FQGTGA. J gave up 5 bases and V 5 bases, and 5 bases lay outside the gene matches. Time point: week 23, last vaccination. Vaccine doses each comprised 300 ug of mutant IDH1 20-mer peptide, with topical imiquimod. On this clone itself: The antigen remains undetermined.

Produced via immunoSEQ multiplex PCR; TCRdb's table is partial and in-frame only. The data hold approximately 82,000 clones, with around 85% observed a single time. V gene TRBV7-3 combines with J gene TRBJ2-7; 8 nucleotides agree with TRBD1. The sequencing here drew on PBMCs, taken from a glioma patient whose treatment included an IDH1 peptide vaccine. The TCR sequence derives from a man in his thirties or forties with glioma. Some clones in this sample may be carry-over from other donors' samples. The CDR3 DNA follows: TGTGCCAGCAGCGTAGGACAGGGCCACGAGCAGTACTTC. Its translation is CASSVGQGHEQYF.